The 30 T cell receptor beta chains reported below all come from one sample, sequenced in a study of patients and donors after allogeneic stem cell transplantation. Via MiXCR, TCRdb re-called the RT-PCR reads, giving one row per CDR3 protein. The table lists hundreds of thousands of distinct CDR3 sequences, approximately 16% of them singletons. Sequenced material: blood, either unsorted or a sorted T cell fraction (not recorded which). These receptors originate from a human donor who was either an allogeneic HSCT recipient or a stem cell or donor lymphocyte infusion donor (not recorded which). It is not recorded whose cells these are; they may come from a transplant donor.

The chain links TRBV28 to TRBJ1-2, with D perhaps matching TRBD1 (6 bases). Germline V CDR1 and CDR2: MDHEN, SYDVKM. There are 15 residues in the CDR3. Between the trimmed V and J ends, which lost 7 bases and 6 bases, there was a span of 21 bases. CDR3 amino acids: CASTPGGGQRDGYTF. CDR3 coding DNA: TGTGCCAGCACCCCGGGGGGCGGCCAAAGGGATGGCTACACCTTC.

The chain employs TRBV18 and TRBJ2-1; 12 bases fit TRBD2. Per the germline V gene, CDR1 is KGHSH and CDR2 is LQKENI. Trimming took 5 bases from V and 7 from J; bases not matched to a gene: 3. The CDR3 consists of 14 residues. The CDR3 bases are TGTGCCAGCTCAGGACTAGCGGGACAGAATGAGCAGTTCTTC. Residues: CASSGLAGQNEQFF.

This clonotype appeared a few times. This chain links TRBV30 with TRBJ2-7, with a weak D call TRBD2 (6 bases). This CDR3 has 13 amino acids. In germline, CDR1 is GTSNPN, CDR2 SVGIG (reference sequence). V lost 4 bases to trimming and J lost 2 bases, with 12 bases between them. The DNA for the CDR3 is TGTGCCTGGAACGGGGGATCCGCCTACGAGCAGTACTTC. It encodes CAWNGGSAYEQYF.

This clonotype appeared a few times. The chain carries TRBV7-8 and TRBJ1-4; perhaps TRBD1 as D (6 bases). Trimming cost V 5 bases and J 4 bases, with 20 bases left between them. Germline CDR1 and CDR2: SGHVS and FQNEAQ. The CDR3 is made up of 17 amino acids. CDR3 DNA sequence: TGTGCCAGCAGCCACACGCGGACAGCCAACCTTAATGAAAAACTGTTTTTT. Its translation: CASSHTRTANLNEKLFF.

V and J are TRBV15 and TRBJ2-3; D unclear. Germline values: CDR1 LNHNV, CDR2 YYDKDF (reference sequence). This CDR3 region has 16 residues. The V gene lost 3 bases and the J gene lost 2 bases, with 15 bases spanning the gap. The CDR3 nucleotides read TGTGCCACCAGCAGTGCAGTCGCGCGGCCCACAGATACGCAGTATTTT. Protein sequence: CATSSAVARPTDTQYF.

This clonotype has only a few counts. This sequence joins TRBV2 and TRBJ2-2; no reliable D call. Germline CDR1 and CDR2: SNHLY and FYNNEI. This CDR3 spans 15 amino acids. With 4 bases removed from V and 2 bases from J, the gap between germline ends came to 11 bases. The CDR3 coding sequence is TGTGCCAGCAGTGTTTACAGAGGAAACACCGGGGAGCTGTTTTTT. Its translation: CASSVYRGNTGELFF.

This chain connects TRBV2 to TRBJ2-5; 8 nucleotides align to TRBD1. The germline V gene has CDR1 SNHLY and CDR2 FYNNEI. CDR3 length: 17 amino acids. V lost 5 bases to trimming and J lost 3 bases; unmatched junction nucleotides: 14. CDR3 in amino acids: CASSRPGGAKLKETQYF. In DNA, the CDR3 is TGTGCCAGCAGTAGACCAGGGGGCGCCAAGCTAAAAGAGACCCAGTACTTC. Using reference TRBV2 and TRBJ2-5 for the parts outside the CDR3, the full variable domain is EPEVTQTPSHQVTQMGQEVILRCVPISNHLYFYWYRQILGQKVEFLVSFYNNEISEKSEIFDDQFSVERPDGSNFTLKIRSTKLEDSAMYFCASSRPGGAKLKETQYFGPGTRLLVL.

The table lists this clonotype with a few counts. DNA for the CDR3: TGTGCCAGTAGAAGTGGGGGACTAGCGGCCCTGGGTAATGAGCAGTTCTTC. Protein: CASRSGGLAALGNEQFF. The genes are TRBV19 and TRBJ2-1; 11 positions agree with TRBD2. The ends lost 6 bases at V and 7 bases at J; junction bases unmatched: 14. The CDR3 loop spans 17 amino acids. Germline loops: CDR1 LNHDA, CDR2 SQIVND (reference sequence).

This clonotype has a handful of counts. The chain combines TRBV12-3 or TRBV12-4 with TRBJ2-7; TRBD2 matches at 12 bases. The CDR3 runs 14 residues. J gave up 1 base and V 9 bases, and 4 bases lay outside the gene matches. CDR3 amino acids: CASRLAGVSYEQYF. DNA of the CDR3: TGTGCCAGTCGACTAGCGGGAGTGTCCTACGAGCAGTACTTC.

The chain is built from TRBV6-2 or TRBV6-3 and TRBJ2-1; D perhaps matches TRBD2 (5 bases). The V end was cut by 8 bases, the J end by 7 bases, with 12 bases between. The CDR3 is made up of 12 amino acids. Germline CDR1 is MNHEY and CDR2 is SVGEGT. This CDR3 is CASGDSANEQFF. The CDR3 region has the DNA TGTGCCAGCGGGGATAGCGCAAATGAGCAGTTCTTC.

This clonotype appeared a few times. The rearrangement joins TRBV7-9 to TRBJ2-3; 12 nucleotides align to TRBD2. After removal of 2 bases from V and 6 bases from J, the junction contained 9 bases not matched to a gene. Germline V CDR1 and CDR2: SEHNR, FQNEAQ (reference sequence). CDR3 length equals 17 residues. CDR3 sequence (DNA): TGTGCCAGCAGCTTACTAGCGGGAGGGTCTCGCGTGGATACGCAGTATTTT. It yields the protein CASSLLAGGSRVDTQYF.

This clonotype was seen only a few times. J is TRBJ1-6 and V is TRBV20-1, with 7 bases lining up with TRBD1. Germline CDR1 is DFQATT and CDR2 is SNEGSKA (reference sequence). CDR3 length: 15 amino acids. The J segment lost 1 base and the V segment lost 5 bases, leaving 5 bases of the junction unmatched. The CDR3 region has the DNA TGCAGTGCTTTAGACAGGGCTTCCTATAATTCACCCCTCCACTTT. The encoded protein is CSALDRASYNSPLHF.

This clonotype was counted between two and nine times. The rearrangement uses TRBV29-1 and TRBJ2-2, with D unclear. The CDR3 is 12 residues long. V lost 4 bases to trimming and J lost 6 bases, with 9 bases between them. Germline loops: CDR1 SQVTM, CDR2 ANQGSEA. The CDR3, as DNA: TGCAGCGTTGCGGCCCCGGCCGGGGAGCTGTTTTTT. It codes for CSVAAPAGELFF.

V gene TRBV20-1 combines with J gene TRBJ1-5; no clear D gene. Per the germline V gene, CDR1 is DFQATT and CDR2 is SNEGSKA (reference sequence). V gave up 1 base and J gave up 0 bases, with 10 bases separating them. The CDR3 has 15 amino acids. The CDR3 DNA reads as TGCAGTGCTAGAGCGAGTGCCAATAGCAATCAGCCCCAGCATTTT. Encoded protein: CSARASANSNQPQHF.

The rearrangement links TRBV12-3 or TRBV12-4 to TRBJ1-1, with a tentative D call TRBD1 (5 bases). Trimming pared 6 bases from V and 9 bases from J, leaving 20 bases between. CDR3 size: 14 residues. CDR3 nucleotide sequence: TGTGCCAGCAGCTCCTTGGGACGCTTAAGGCAAGCTTTCTTT. As protein: CASSSLGRLRQAFF.

The chain links TRBV27 to TRBJ2-6; TRBD1 matches at 11 bases. CDR1 and CDR2 from the germline V gene are MNHEY and SMNVEV (reference sequence). The CDR3 runs 20 residues. J gave up 2 bases and V 3 bases, and 12 bases lay outside the gene matches. DNA for the CDR3: TGTGCCAGCAGTTTCAGTTGGACAGGGGGCGGAGGAGCTGGGGCCAACGTCCTGACTTTC. Its protein product is CASSFSWTGGGGAGANVLTF.

The rearrangement links TRBV10-3 to TRBJ2-7; D might be TRBD1 or TRBD2, each matching 5 bases. CDR3 length equals 11 residues. Trimming stripped 11 bases from V and 6 bases from J, with 14 bases between. The V gene's germline CDR1 is ENHRY and CDR2 SYGVKD. CDR3 sequence (DNA): TGTGCCTCCAGGGAGTGGAGCGAGCAGTACTTC. Protein sequence: CASREWSEQYF.

CDR3 DNA sequence: TGTGCCAGCAGCATCCGGGACAGGGGTGTCGAGCAGTACTTC. Its protein product is CASSIRDRGVEQYF. V gene TRBV7-6 combines with J gene TRBJ2-7, with TRBD1 matching 10 bases. This CDR3 contains 14 residues. The V gene end was trimmed by 5 bases and the J gene end by 6 bases; junction bases not matched to a gene: 7. Looked up from germline, CDR1 is SGHVS and CDR2 is FNYEAQ.

This chain connects TRBV11-2 to TRBJ1-5, with 7 positions matching TRBD1. Germline V lookup: CDR1 SGHAT, CDR2 FQNNGV. The CDR3 sequence is 13 residues long. Losses at the gene ends were 5 bases for V and 6 bases for J; bases not matched to a gene: 4. As DNA, the CDR3 is TGTGCCAGCAGCGCACGACAGGGTCAGCCCCAGCATTTT. Translation gives CASSARQGQPQHF.

This clonotype showed up just a few times. The chain employs TRBV5-6 and TRBJ1-5; TRBD1 is a possible D gene (5 bases). Trimming pared 4 bases from V and 7 bases from J, leaving 12 bases between. The CDR3 is 13 residues long. Germline lookup yields CDR1 SGHDT and CDR2 YYEEEE. The CDR3 loop is CASSPSEGQPQHF. In DNA, the CDR3 is TGTGCCAGCAGCCCTTCAGAGGGGCAGCCCCAGCATTTT.

The chain joins TRBV5-5 to TRBJ2-1; D gene ambiguous. V was shortened by 0 bases and J by 8 bases, with 12 bases between the two germline ends. CDR1 SGHKS and CDR2 YYEKEE come from the germline V gene (reference sequence). This CDR3 contains 14 residues. CDR3 DNA sequence: TGTGCCAGCAGCTTGGTTTCCGGACCGGATGAGCAGTTCTTC. Translated: CASSLVSGPDEQFF.

This clonotype was counted between two and nine times. This chain links TRBV12-1 with TRBJ2-1. TRBV12-1 is noted as a pseudogene. The CDR3 is made up of 10 amino acids. CDR3 loop: CASSTLWQFF. CDR3 DNA: TGTGCCAGCAGCACCCTTTGGCAGTTCTTC.

The chain carries TRBV7-9 and TRBJ1-2; no firm D call. Germline values: CDR1 SEHNR, CDR2 FQNEAQ (reference sequence). The CDR3 spans 15 residues. V was trimmed by 0 bases and J by 3 bases, leaving 11 bases between them. The CDR3 spells CASSLANNRHYGYTF. In DNA form, the CDR3 reads TGTGCCAGCAGCTTAGCAAACAACAGACACTATGGCTACACCTTC.

V gene TRBV15 combines with J gene TRBJ2-7; perhaps TRBD2 as D (5 bases). In germline, CDR1 is LNHNV, CDR2 YYDKDF (reference sequence). The CDR3 loop spans 14 amino acids. The V end lost 0 bases, the J end lost 3 bases, and 9 bases lay between the germline ends. DNA of the CDR3: TGTGCCACCAGCAGAGATCGGGGTGTCTACGAGCAGTACTTC. Its translation is CATSRDRGVYEQYF.

The CDR3 region is CASSLGTHNTGELFF. CDR3 coding DNA: TGCGCCAGCAGCTTGGGGACACACAACACCGGGGAGCTGTTTTTT. J is TRBJ2-2 and V is TRBV5-1; the D gene is possibly TRBD1 (5 bases). The CDR3 consists of 15 residues. V was shortened by 0 bases and J by 2 bases, with 8 bases between the two germline ends. Per germline, CDR1 SGHRS and CDR2 YFSETQ. Using reference TRBV5-1 and TRBJ2-2 for the parts outside the CDR3, the full variable domain is KAGVTQTPRYLIKTRGQQVTLSCSPISGHRSVSWYQQTPGQGLQFLFEYFSETQRNKGNFPGRFSGRQFSNSRSEMNVSTLELGDSALYLCASSLGTHNTGELFFGEGSRLTVL.

V and J are TRBV27 and TRBJ1-3; D is uncertain. The CDR3 consists of 15 residues. Germline-derived CDR1 and CDR2 are MNHEY and SMNVEV (reference sequence). V lost 5 bases, J lost 3 bases, and 14 bases lay in between. CDR3 sequence (DNA): TGTGCCAGCAGTCCATTCCGGTCGGGTGGAAACACCATATATTTT. Protein product: CASSPFRSGGNTIYF.

This clonotype showed up many times. V gene TRBV11-2 combines with J gene TRBJ2-7; no reliable D call. CDR1 is SGHAT and CDR2 is FQNNGV in the germline V gene. This CDR3 has 14 amino acids. The V end was cut by 2 bases, the J end by 0 bases, with 8 bases between. The CDR3 DNA reads TGTGCCAGCAGCTTACTGATCGGCTCCTACGAGCAGTACTTC. Protein product: CASSLLIGSYEQYF.

This clonotype has more than one count but fewer than ten. This chain links TRBV12-3 or TRBV12-4 with TRBJ1-4; TRBD1 matches at 7 bases. V was pared by 3 bases and J by 3 bases, with 4 bases of the junction left unmatched. The CDR3 spans 15 residues. The CDR3 nucleotides are TGTGCCAGCAGTTTGAGGGGGACAGCTAATGAAAAACTGTTTTTT. This encodes CASSLRGTANEKLFF.

This chain joins TRBV7-6 and TRBJ2-3, with D hard to call. The germline CDR1 and CDR2 sequences are SGHVS and FNYEAQ. The CDR3 contains 17 residues. V was shortened by 1 base and J by 3 bases, with 17 bases between the two germline ends. The CDR3 loop is CASSLGPSTPTTDTQYF. The CDR3 DNA is TGTGCCAGCAGCTTAGGTCCTTCCACCCCAACAACAGATACGCAGTATTTT.

This clonotype was counted a few times. This sequence joins TRBV5-5 and TRBJ2-7; tentatively, D is TRBD2 (5 bases). V was trimmed by 4 bases and J by 6 bases, leaving 20 bases between them. CDR1 and CDR2 (germline): SGHKS, YYEKEE (reference sequence). CDR3 length: 15 residues. The CDR3 DNA sequence: TGTGCCAGCAGCACCAGCGGAGTCGGAGCCGGCGAGCAGTACTTC. Residues: CASSTSGVGAGEQYF. Variable domain in full (rest from reference TRBV5-5 and TRBJ2-7): DAGVTQSPTHLIKTRGQQVTLRCSPISGHKSVSWYQQVLGQGPQFIFQYYEKEERGRGNFPDRFSARQFPNYSSELNVNALLLGDSALYLCASSTSGVGAGEQYFGPGTRLTVT.